This T cell receptor beta chain was observed in a study of CD8 T cells in Susac syndrome. Random hexamers served to reverse transcribe roughly 0.5 to 1 ug RNA. The CDR3 of TCR beta was amplified by immunoSEQ multiplex PCR across 54 Vbeta and 13 Jbeta. TCRdb reanalysed the immunoSEQ multiplex PCR reads using MiXCR and keeps one entry per CDR3 protein. Of 150,000 to 200,000 distinct CDR3 sequences in the sample, more than 90% were seen once. This TCR derives from a human donor in good health. The sequenced sample was CD4+ T cells from PBMCs.

CDR3 DNA: TGCAGTGCTAGAAGGTTGGACACCGGGGAGCTGTTTTTT. Translation: CSARRLDTGELFF. The V call is TRBV20-1, the J call TRBJ2-2; D unclear. Germline V CDR1 and CDR2: DFQATT, SNEGSKA (reference sequence). The CDR3 sequence is 13 residues long. V was trimmed by 2 bases and J by 3 bases, leaving 7 bases between them.